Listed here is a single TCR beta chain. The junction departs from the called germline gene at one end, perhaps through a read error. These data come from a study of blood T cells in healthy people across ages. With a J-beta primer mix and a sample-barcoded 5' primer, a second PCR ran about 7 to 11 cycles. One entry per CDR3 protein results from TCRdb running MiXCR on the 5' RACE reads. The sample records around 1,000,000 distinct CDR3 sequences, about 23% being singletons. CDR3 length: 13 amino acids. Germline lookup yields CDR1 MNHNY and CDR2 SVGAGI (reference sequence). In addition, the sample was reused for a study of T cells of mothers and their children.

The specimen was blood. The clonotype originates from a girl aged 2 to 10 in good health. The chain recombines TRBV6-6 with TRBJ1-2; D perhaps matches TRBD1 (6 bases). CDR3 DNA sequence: TGTGCCAGCAGTTACTCGTTGGGGGCTGGCCACACCTTC. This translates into CASSYSLGAGHTF.